One sample yielded the 28 T cell receptor beta chains listed below, sequenced in a study of T cells in Graves' hyperthyroidism and ophthalmopathy. Template material for amplifying TCR beta CDR3 regions consisted of RNA transcripts. Using the HTBI primer set, a first-round RT-PCR was run on the TCR CDR3. TCRdb re-called the multiplex PCR reads through MiXCR, storing one row per CDR3 protein. Among about 740,000 distinct CDR3 sequences listed, 14% were seen once. Sequencing was done on a sample of blood. The receptor source for this set is a woman between 18 and 30 years old with Graves' hyperthyroidism.

This clonotype was detected ten times or more. The V gene is TRBV2, the J gene TRBJ1-2, with D unresolved. Trimming removed 5 bases at V and 4 bases at J, with 17 bases between. Germline CDR1 SNHLY, CDR2 FYNNEI. The CDR3 spans 15 residues. CDR3 sequence reads: CASSPLFGVGYGYTF. The CDR3 nucleotides are TGTGCCAGCAGTCCCCTCTTCGGAGTGGGCTATGGCTACACCTTC.

The chain couples TRBV5-1 to TRBJ2-1; 12 bases are a match to TRBD2. This CDR3 has 19 residues. Looked up from germline, CDR1 is SGHRS and CDR2 is YFSETQ. V was pared by 2 bases and J by 3 bases, with 12 bases of the junction left unmatched. In DNA form, the CDR3 reads TGCGCCAGCAGCTTAAAAGGACTAGCGGGAAGCGGTCGCTACAATGAGCAGTTCTTC. This sequence encodes CASSLKGLAGSGRYNEQFF.

A few counts support this clonotype. The chain carries TRBV27 and TRBJ1-2; D perhaps matches TRBD1 (5 bases). V lost 3 bases and J lost 1, with 12 bases in between. Germline V CDR1 and CDR2: MNHEY, SMNVEV (reference sequence). The CDR3 runs to 15 residues. CDR3 bases: TGTGCCAGCAGTTTTGGGGCAAGGGATAACTATGGCTACACCTTC. Its translation: CASSFGARDNYGYTF.

The chain employs TRBV6-5 and TRBJ2-1, with 8 positions matching TRBD2. Germline V gene sequence: CDR1 MNHEY, CDR2 SVGAGI. This CDR3 has 16 residues. J gave up 3 bases and V 0 bases, and 4 bases lay outside the gene matches. The CDR3 here is CASSYSIAGGYNEQFF. CDR3 in DNA: TGTGCCAGCAGTTACTCGATTGCGGGGGGCTACAATGAGCAGTTCTTC.

The chain links TRBV5-6 to TRBJ2-6; possible D gene TRBD2, 6 bases. This CDR3 comprises 17 residues. Germline V lookup: CDR1 SGHDT, CDR2 YYEEEE. V shed 9 bases and J shed 0 bases, with 19 bases lying between them. The CDR3 DNA reads TGTGCCACCGGAGCGGGTATTCCCTACTCTGGGGCCAACGTCCTGACTTTC. Amino acid sequence: CATGAGIPYSGANVLTF.

The CDR3 spells CASRNSGTDAFF. DNA of the CDR3: TGTGCCAGCAGGAACTCCGGGACAGATGCTTTCTTT. The chain carries TRBV6-2 or TRBV6-3 and TRBJ1-1; 7 bases map to TRBD1. This CDR3 has 12 residues. The germline V gene encodes CDR1 MNHEY and CDR2 SVGEGT. Losses at the gene ends were 6 bases for V and 11 bases for J; bases not matched to a gene: 9.

J is TRBJ2-1 and V is TRBV29-1; 12 bases agree with TRBD2. V gave up 6 bases and J gave up 2 bases; unmatched junction bases: 11. Looked up from germline, CDR1 is SQVTM and CDR2 is ANQGSEA. The length of the CDR3 is 17 residues. DNA for the CDR3: TGCAGCGTCCCCCGGGGGCTAGCGGGAGGGGCCTACAATGAGCAGTTCTTC. Translating gives CSVPRGLAGGAYNEQFF.

The gene calls are TRBV20-1 and TRBJ2-7; tentatively, D is TRBD1 (7 bases). In germline, CDR1 is DFQATT, CDR2 SNEGSKA (reference sequence). The length of the CDR3 is 13 residues. Trimming took 6 bases from V and 4 from J, leaving 16 bases between them. CDR3 coding DNA: TGCAGTGCCGGAGGGGGCCGGGGTTACGAGCAGTACTTC. This sequence encodes CSAGGGRGYEQYF.

This clonotype was counted many times. The chain employs TRBV7-3 and TRBJ2-1, with TRBD2 identical over 10 bases. Trimming cost V 5 bases and J 10 bases; bases outside gene matches: 14. Germline values: CDR1 SGHTA, CDR2 FQGTGA. CDR3 length: 16 residues. This CDR3 is CASSPTSAGGPEEQFF. CDR3 DNA sequence: TGTGCCAGCAGCCCAACCTCAGCGGGAGGGCCGGAGGAGCAGTTCTTC.

This clonotype was found many times. The genes are TRBV28 and TRBJ2-7; perhaps TRBD2 as D (5 bases). Trimming left V 3 bases short and J 2 bases short, with 17 bases between. The CDR3 contains 16 residues. Germline CDR1 and CDR2: MDHEN and SYDVKM. The CDR3 nucleotides are TGTGCCAGCAGTTTTCATGGACTCATACCTACCTACGAGCAGTACTTC. This encodes CASSFHGLIPTYEQYF.

This clonotype was seen only a few times. The chain couples TRBV28 to TRBJ2-5; the D gene is possibly TRBD2 (6 bases). V dropped 3 bases and J dropped 4 bases, with 12 bases sitting between them. Germline V gene data show CDR1 as MDHEN and CDR2 as SYDVKM. The CDR3 consists of 14 residues. CDR3 region: CASSFYMGGETQYF. For the CDR3, the DNA is TGTGCCAGCAGTTTTTATATGGGGGGAGAGACCCAGTACTTC.

Of note for this clonotype: This may be a read error, as it is one base from a much larger clone. The chain joins TRBV20-1 to TRBJ1-1; D not certain. The CDR3 sequence is 13 residues long. Germline CDR1 is DFQATT and CDR2 is SNEGSKA (reference sequence). The CDR3 DNA sequence: TGCAGTGCTGGAGATCGAAGAAACACTGAAGCTTTCTTT. Protein sequence: CSAGDRRNTEAFF.

Many counts were recorded for this clonotype. This rearrangement joins TRBV7-9 to TRBJ2-3, with TRBD2 matching 8 bases. CDR1 and CDR2 from the germline V gene are SEHNR and FQNEAQ (reference sequence). Unmatched junction bases numbered 3, after V lost 2 bases and J lost 5 bases. This CDR3 spans 14 amino acids. CDR3 protein: CASSLSGGQDTQYF. The CDR3 DNA sequence: TGTGCCAGCAGCTTAAGCGGGGGTCAAGATACGCAGTATTTT.

This chain joins TRBV5-5 and TRBJ2-7, with a possible D match to TRBD2 (7 bases). This CDR3 is 15 amino acids long. Trimming took off 4 bases at V and 5 bases at J, with 19 bases between the two ends. Per germline, CDR1 SGHKS and CDR2 YYEKEE (reference sequence). The chain's CDR3 is CASSDFLRGPDEQYF. For the CDR3, the DNA is TGTGCCAGCAGCGACTTCTTGCGGGGGCCCGACGAGCAGTACTTC.

This clonotype has a handful of counts. The genes are TRBV7-9 and TRBJ1-4, with D hard to call. V was clipped by 3 bases and J by 5 bases, with 22 bases between them. The CDR3 loop spans 18 amino acids. The germline gives CDR1 SEHNR, CDR2 FQNEAQ (reference sequence). For the CDR3, the DNA is TGTGCCAGCAGCTTGGCGTTAGGTGAGGTTCGCCGGAATGAAAAACTGTTTTTT. Its translation: CASSLALGEVRRNEKLFF.

This clonotype was detected a few times. The V call is TRBV6-9, the J call TRBJ1-3; no clear D gene. This CDR3 contains 14 residues. V lost 2 bases and J lost 1, with 6 bases in between. Germline lookup yields CDR1 MNHGY and CDR2 SVAAGI. CDR3 protein: CASSYAGSGNTIYF. CDR3 bases: TGTGCCAGCAGTTATGCCGGGTCTGGAAACACCATATATTTT.

This clonotype was observed at least ten times. The CDR3 is CASSYRITGTDLEQFF. The CDR3 DNA reads as TGTGCCAGCAGTTACCGCATCACCGGGACGGATCTTGAGCAGTTCTTC. The rearrangement joins TRBV6-1 to TRBJ2-1; the D gene could be TRBD1 or TRBD2 (5 bases each). The CDR3 contains 16 residues. Trimming shortened V by 5 bases and J by 9 bases, and 23 bases separated the two germline ends. The germline CDR1 and CDR2 sequences are MNHNS and SASEGT.

This clonotype was picked up many times. This chain links TRBV12-3 or TRBV12-4 with TRBJ2-5; 8 nucleotides align to TRBD1. The CDR3 contains 13 residues. V gave up 10 bases and J gave up 1 base; unmatched junction bases: 5. This CDR3 reads CATRTGPQETQYF. CDR3 DNA: TGTGCCACCCGGACAGGGCCCCAAGAGACCCAGTACTTC.

Points on this clonotype: A much larger clonotype is one base distant, so this may be a read error. The chain links TRBV3-1 to TRBJ2-1; D perhaps matches TRBD2 (6 bases). CDR1 and CDR2 from the germline V gene are LGHDT and YNNKEL (reference sequence). This CDR3 spans 15 amino acids. The CDR3 loop reads CASSPGLALIGEQLF. In nucleotides, the CDR3 is TGTGCCAGCAGCCCCGGTCTAGCGTTAATTGGTGAGCAGCTCTTC.

The chain employs TRBV20-1 and TRBJ2-3; D perhaps matches TRBD1 (6 bases). Trimming stripped 2 bases from V and 6 bases from J, with 21 bases between. Germline CDR1 is DFQATT and CDR2 is SNEGSKA (reference sequence). The CDR3 sequence is 16 residues long. The CDR3 region has the DNA TGCAGTGCTAGACTGCCTCACTTGGGGGCCGGGGATACGCAGTATTTT. Amino acid sequence: CSARLPHLGAGDTQYF.

The J gene is TRBJ2-1, the V gene TRBV6-2 or TRBV6-3; a possible D gene is TRBD2 (5 bases). This CDR3 has 13 residues. V was cut by 0 bases and J by 8 bases, with 8 bases left in between. CDR1 is MNHEY and CDR2 is SVGEGT in the germline V gene. The CDR3 DNA is TGTGCCAGCAGTTACTCCGGAGGTTATGAGCAGTTCTTC. It translates to CASSYSGGYEQFF.

This clonotype was observed once. A single base separates this from a much larger clone, so it may be a read error. The CDR3 DNA follows: TGTGCCAGCAGTTTACGGATTACCCTAAACATTCAGTACTTC. Translation gives CASSLRITLNIQYF. The chain recombines TRBV28 with TRBJ2-4; the D is unclear. With 2 bases removed from V and 6 bases from J, the gap between germline ends came to 11 bases. Germline values: CDR1 MDHEN, CDR2 SYDVKM. CDR3 size: 14 residues.

The chain recombines TRBV5-5 with TRBJ1-1; 8 nucleotides agree with TRBD1. Germline-derived CDR1 and CDR2 are SGHKS and YYEKEE (reference sequence). V lost 6 bases to trimming and J lost 0 bases; unmatched junction nucleotides: 19. The CDR3 covers 19 residues. CDR3 amino acids: CASTPFFLRDRSLNTEAFF. The CDR3 nucleotides read TGTGCCAGCACCCCGTTCTTTCTTCGGGACAGGAGTTTGAACACTGAAGCTTTCTTT.

This clonotype was seen repeatedly, ten times or more. The genes are TRBV20-1 and TRBJ2-7; D is unclear. V was cut by 6 bases and J by 3 bases, with 21 bases left in between. The CDR3 spans 15 residues. Germline CDR1 reads DFQATT; CDR2 reads SNEGSKA (reference sequence). The CDR3 sequence: CSALMTTQLFYEQYF. In DNA, the CDR3 is TGCAGTGCCCTAATGACGACACAATTATTCTACGAGCAGTACTTC.

This clonotype was detected only a few times. The CDR3 nucleotides are TGTGCCACGTCTTTTGGCCGGCATGAGCAGTTCTTC. It translates to CATSFGRHEQFF. The chain combines TRBV7-9 with TRBJ2-1, with D uncertain. Germline loops: CDR1 SEHNR, CDR2 FQNEAQ (reference sequence). CDR3 length equals 12 residues. V lost 10 bases and J lost 8, with 15 bases in between.

At least ten counts were recorded for this clonotype. This chain uses TRBV2 with TRBJ2-7; D ambiguous. V shed 5 bases and J shed 4 bases, with 3 bases lying between them. Germline CDR1 SNHLY, CDR2 FYNNEI. The CDR3 length is 10 residues. The DNA of the CDR3 is TGTGCCAGCAGTATATACGAGCAGTACTTC. It is translated as CASSIYEQYF.

This clonotype was picked up a small number of times. V gene TRBV6-6 combines with J gene TRBJ2-3; no definite D call. V lost 0 bases, J lost 5 bases, and 6 bases lay in between. This CDR3 has 13 residues. Looked up from germline, CDR1 is MNHNY and CDR2 is SVGAGI (reference sequence). The CDR3 DNA follows: TGTGCCAGCAGTTACTCGCCTGTAGATACGCAGTATTTT. Encoded protein: CASSYSPVDTQYF.

This clonotype was counted ten times or more. The chain uses TRBV30 and TRBJ1-2, with D possibly being TRBD1 (6 bases). V shed 2 bases and J shed 5 bases, with 18 bases lying between them. In germline, CDR1 is GTSNPN, CDR2 SVGIG (reference sequence). The CDR3 length is 15 residues. In DNA form, the CDR3 reads TGTGCCTGGAGTACCGGGACACCGGAGGGTTATGGCTACACCTTC. Encoded protein: CAWSTGTPEGYGYTF. Supplemented by reference TRBV30 and TRBJ1-2, the full variable domain reads SQTIHQWPATLVQPVGSPLSLECTVEGTSNPNLYWYRQAAGRGLQLLFYSVGIGQISSEVPQNLSASRPQDRQFILSSKKLLLSDSGFYLCAWSTGTPEGYGYTFGSGTRLTVV.